This TCR beta chain is from a study of regulatory T cells in long-lasting Graves disease. On the study more broadly: Those Graves' patients who were newly diagnosed had been on antithyroid drugs under 3 months.

Many counts were recorded for this clonotype. Indicated time point: newly diagnosed GD, antithyroid drugs for less than 3 months. Scientists built the TCR library using RNA that was extracted from PBMCs. The CDR3 totals 12 residues. V was trimmed by 6 bases and J by 3 bases, leaving 8 bases between them. Germline V gene sequence: CDR1 MNHNS, CDR2 SASEGT. Investigators prepared the TCR beta libraries by applying iRepertoire HTBI primers and Arm-PCR of CDR3 regions. TCRdb processed the multiplex PCR reads anew with MiXCR; each CDR3 protein has one entry. The data show hundreds of thousands of distinct CDR3 sequences, 15% to 18% seen once.

The TCR originated in a female donor with Graves disease. This chain joins TRBV6-1 and TRBJ2-5; D might be TRBD1 (5 bases). This material consisted of peripheral blood mononuclear cells (PBMCs), taken at new diagnosis, from a patient treated with antithyroid drugs. CDR3 nucleotides: TGTGCCAGCAGGGACAATAAAGAGACCCAGTACTTC. It codes for CASRDNKETQYF.